One and the same sample provided the 15 T cell receptor beta chains below, sequenced in a study of immune evolution from preneoplasia to lung adenocarcinoma. Using immunoSEQ multiplex PCR, the repertoire was profiled, and TCRdb retains in-frame clones only, with some absent. This repertoire shows about 7,500 clones, about 80% found once; its top ten account for 2.5% to 3%. The sample comprised FFPE invasive lung adenocarcinoma tissue. These receptors were obtained from a person aged 35-50 years with lung adenocarcinoma.

The chain couples TRBV10-3 to TRBJ2-7; D is undetermined. Germline V gives CDR1 ENHRY, CDR2 SYGVKD. Trimming removed 6 bases from V and 4 bases from J, with 10 bases in between. The CDR3 spans 12 residues. Here the CDR3 reads CAISDLGYEQYF. In nucleotides, the CDR3 is TGTGCCATCAGCGACCTTGGTTACGAGCAGTACTTC.

V gene TRBV5-1 combines with J gene TRBJ1-2; 7 bases map to TRBD1. This CDR3 comprises 15 residues. Germline V gene data show CDR1 as SGHRS and CDR2 as YFSETQ. V was clipped by 4 bases and J by 5 bases; unmatched bases: 11. In DNA form, the CDR3 reads TGCGCCAGCAGCCCAATGGGGGACAGCATGTATGGCTACACCTTC. The encoded protein is CASSPMGDSMYGYTF.

This chain joins TRBV11-2 and TRBJ2-1; perhaps TRBD2 as D (6 bases). The V and J ends lost 0 bases and 7 bases respectively, with 10 bases between them. Germline assignment: CDR1 SGHAT and CDR2 FQNNGV. CDR3 length equals 14 residues. CDR3 DNA: TGTGCCAGCAGCTTAGACGCGGGGCTGAATGAGCAGTTCTTC. Translation gives CASSLDAGLNEQFF.

The chain combines TRBV4-3 with TRBJ1-4; 8 bases line up with TRBD1. CDR1 and CDR2 from the germline V gene are LGHNA and YSLEER. The V gene end was trimmed by 4 bases and the J gene end by 3 bases; junction bases not matched to a gene: 4. The CDR3 sequence is 15 residues long. Here the CDR3 DNA reads TGCGCCAGCAGCCCGGACAGGGCAGCTAATGAAAAACTGTTTTTT. Encoded protein: CASSPDRAANEKLFF.

The genes are TRBV6-1 and TRBJ2-6; D unresolved. The CDR3 extends over 15 amino acids. Germline V gene sequence: CDR1 MNHNS, CDR2 SASEGT. The V end was cut by 1 base, the J end by 0 bases, with 4 bases between. The CDR3 sequence: CASSEDSSGANVLTF. The CDR3 DNA sequence: TGTGCCAGCAGTGAAGACAGCTCTGGGGCCAACGTCCTGACTTTC.

The rearrangement joins TRBV5-5 to TRBJ1-1; D is unresolved. Germline values: CDR1 SGHKS, CDR2 YYEKEE (reference sequence). V was pared by 5 bases and J by 0 bases, with 8 bases between. This CDR3 region has 13 residues. CDR3 amino acids: CASSQILNTEAFF. In DNA form, the CDR3 reads TGTGCCAGCAGTCAAATTTTGAACACTGAAGCTTTCTTT.

V usage is TRBV28 and J usage is TRBJ1-1, with D hard to call. Germline V gene lookup returns CDR1 MDHEN and CDR2 SYDVKM. Trimming left V 1 base short and J 0 bases short, with 0 bases between. The CDR3 sequence is 12 residues long. For the CDR3, the DNA is TGTGCCAGCAGTTTATTGAACACTGAAGCTTTCTTT. Protein: CASSLLNTEAFF.

V gene TRBV7-9 combines with J gene TRBJ1-2, with D uncertain. The CDR3 is 13 amino acids. V gave up 4 bases and J gave up 3 bases, with 9 bases separating them. Per the germline V gene, CDR1 is SEHNR and CDR2 is FQNEAQ (reference sequence). As DNA, the CDR3 is TGTGCCAGCAGCTCAGAACTAGACTATGGCTACACCTTC. Translation: CASSSELDYGYTF.

This clone was observed a single time. The gene calls are TRBV5-6 and TRBJ1-1, with D unclear. The CDR3 covers 13 residues. Germline V lookup: CDR1 SGHDT, CDR2 YYEEEE. V was clipped by 0 bases and J by 3 bases, with 6 bases between them. CDR3 coding DNA: TGTGCCAGCAGCTTGGTGCAGGACACTGAAGCTTTCTTT. Its protein is CASSLVQDTEAFF.

This sequence joins TRBV5-6 and TRBJ2-7; D remains unclear. Per germline, CDR1 SGHDT and CDR2 YYEEEE. V lost 1 base to trimming and J lost 3 bases, with 11 bases between them. The CDR3 spans 14 residues. The CDR3 region is CASSLFGGDYEQYF. CDR3 DNA sequence: TGTGCCAGCAGCTTGTTTGGCGGCGACTACGAGCAGTACTTC.

This sequence joins TRBV30 and TRBJ2-1; a possible D gene is TRBD2 (6 bases). This CDR3 comprises 13 residues. Germline CDR1 GTSNPN, CDR2 SVGIG (reference sequence). Trimming left V 6 bases short and J 9 bases short, with 18 bases between. The DNA for the CDR3 is TGTGCCTGTACAACACTAGGGCGGGGTGAGCAGTTCTTC. Its translation is CACTTLGRGEQFF.

This clone was recorded once. The V call is TRBV6-5, the J call TRBJ2-7; 9 bases match TRBD2. Germline lookup yields CDR1 MNHEY and CDR2 SVGAGI. The CDR3 length is 16 residues. The J segment lost 4 bases and the V segment lost 0 bases, leaving 7 bases of the junction unmatched. Written as DNA, the CDR3 is TGTGCCAGCAGTTACTCGATACCTAGCGGGGTTTACGAGCAGTACTTC. Translating gives CASSYSIPSGVYEQYF.

The chain links TRBV11-2 to TRBJ1-5; D call uncertain. V dropped 5 bases and J dropped 4 bases, with 9 bases sitting between them. The CDR3 is made up of 13 amino acids. From germline, CDR1 is SGHAT and CDR2 FQNNGV. The CDR3 sequence is CASSPQNNQPQHF. The CDR3 DNA is TGTGCCAGCAGCCCGCAGAATAATCAGCCCCAGCATTTT.

V and J are TRBV6-4 and TRBJ2-1; 11 bases align to TRBD2. The germline V gene encodes CDR1 MRHNA and CDR2 SNTAGT. Trimming removed 6 bases from V and 5 bases from J; junction bases left unmatched: 6. The CDR3 contains 15 residues. This CDR3 reads CASSQGLADHNEQFF. DNA for the CDR3: TGTGCCAGCAGCCAGGGACTAGCGGATCACAATGAGCAGTTCTTC.

The chain combines TRBV7-2 with TRBJ2-7; the D is unclear. CDR1 and CDR2 from the germline V gene are SGHTA and FQGNSA. CDR3 length: 11 residues. Trimming took off 1 base at V and 6 bases at J, with 4 bases between the two ends. For the CDR3, the DNA is TGTGCCAGCAGCTTAGGGGTCGAGCAGTACTTC. It codes for CASSLGVEQYF.